This T cell receptor (beta chain) was observed in a study of shared clonotypes between healthy human individuals. Germline values: CDR1 LNHDA, CDR2 SQIVND (reference sequence). The CDR3 contains 15 residues. The junction had 5 bases not matched to a gene; V was cut back by 3 bases and J by 2 bases. CD8 cells classed as naive were CD45RO-negative and positively selected for CCR7, excluding terminally differentiated effector memory CD45RA+ cells. This table comes from immunoSEQ multiplex PCR, and its TCRdb copy is limited to in-frame clones, with some not included. The data hold hundreds of thousands of clones, with about 95% observed a single time.

The sequence was collected from a woman in her 30s in good health. J is TRBJ2-7 and V is TRBV19; the match to TRBD1 covers 9 bases. The sequencing input was naive CD8+ T cells sorted from blood. The CDR3 bases are TGTGCCAGTAGTATCGGACAGGGGCTCCCCTACGAGCAGTACTTC. Residues: CASSIGQGLPYEQYF.